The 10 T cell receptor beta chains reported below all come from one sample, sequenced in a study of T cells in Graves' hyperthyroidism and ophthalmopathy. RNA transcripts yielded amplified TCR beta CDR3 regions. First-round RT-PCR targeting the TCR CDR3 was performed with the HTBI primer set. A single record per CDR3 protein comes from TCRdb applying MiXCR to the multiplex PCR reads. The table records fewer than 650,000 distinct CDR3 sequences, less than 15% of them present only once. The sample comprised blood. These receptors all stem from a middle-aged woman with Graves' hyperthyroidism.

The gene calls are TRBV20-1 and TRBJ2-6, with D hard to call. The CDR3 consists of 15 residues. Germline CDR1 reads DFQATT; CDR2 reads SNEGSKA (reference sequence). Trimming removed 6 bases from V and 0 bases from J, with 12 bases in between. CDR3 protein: CSAKPHSSGANVLTF. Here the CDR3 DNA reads TGCAGTGCCAAACCTCACTCCTCTGGGGCCAACGTCCTGACTTTC.

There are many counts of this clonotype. Here the CDR3 DNA reads TGTGCCAGCAGTTTGGGACCAAGCAATCAGCCCCAGCATTTT. This translates into CASSLGPSNQPQHF. This rearrangement joins TRBV12-3 or TRBV12-4 to TRBJ1-5, with D possibly matching TRBD1 (5 bases). CDR3 length equals 14 residues. The ends were cut back, 3 bases at V and 1 base at J, with 7 bases in the middle.

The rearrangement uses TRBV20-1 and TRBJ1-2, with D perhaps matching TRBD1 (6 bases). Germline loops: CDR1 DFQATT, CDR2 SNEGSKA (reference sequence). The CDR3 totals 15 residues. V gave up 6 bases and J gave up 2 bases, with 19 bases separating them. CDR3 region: CSAPKGGSSNYGYTF. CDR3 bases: TGCAGTGCCCCTAAGGGGGGCAGTTCCAACTATGGCTACACCTTC.

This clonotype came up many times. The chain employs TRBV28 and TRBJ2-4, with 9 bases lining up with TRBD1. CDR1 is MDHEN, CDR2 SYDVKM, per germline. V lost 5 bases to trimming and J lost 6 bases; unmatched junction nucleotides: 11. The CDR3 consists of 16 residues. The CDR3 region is CASSATGGWGGNIQYF. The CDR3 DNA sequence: TGTGCCAGCAGTGCTACAGGGGGCTGGGGCGGAAACATTCAGTACTTC.

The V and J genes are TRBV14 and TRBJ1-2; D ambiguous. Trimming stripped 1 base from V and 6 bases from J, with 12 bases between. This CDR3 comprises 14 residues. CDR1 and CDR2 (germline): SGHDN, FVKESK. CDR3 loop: CASSQGQPADGYTF. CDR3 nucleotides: TGTGCCAGCAGCCAAGGGCAGCCCGCGGATGGCTACACCTTC.

In DNA, the CDR3 is TGTGCCACCGACCGGGACCACGCGAACACCGGGGAGCTGTTTTTT. Its protein is CATDRDHANTGELFF. This chain links TRBV19 with TRBJ2-2; D may be TRBD1 or TRBD2 (5 bases each). Germline CDR1 reads LNHDA; CDR2 reads SQIVND (reference sequence). There are 15 residues in the CDR3. V was pared by 10 bases and J by 0 bases, with 15 bases between.

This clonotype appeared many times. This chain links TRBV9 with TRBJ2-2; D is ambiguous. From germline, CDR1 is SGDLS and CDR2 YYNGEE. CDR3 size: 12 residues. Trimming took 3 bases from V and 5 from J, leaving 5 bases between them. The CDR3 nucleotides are TGTGCCAGCAGCGGATCAACCGGGGAGCTGTTTTTT. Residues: CASSGSTGELFF. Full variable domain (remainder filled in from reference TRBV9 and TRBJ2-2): DSGVTQTPKHLITATGQRVTLRCSPRSGDLSVYWYQQSLDQGLQFLIQYYNGEERAKGNILERFSAQQFPDLHSELNLSSLELGDSALYFCASSGSTGELFFGEGSRLTVL.

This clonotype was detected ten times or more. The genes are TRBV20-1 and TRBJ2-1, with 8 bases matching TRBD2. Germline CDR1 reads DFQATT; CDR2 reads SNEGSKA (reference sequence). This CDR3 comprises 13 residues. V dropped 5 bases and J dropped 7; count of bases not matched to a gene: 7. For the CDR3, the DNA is TGCAGTGCTCCCCGGACTAGCAAGAATGAGCAGTTCTTC. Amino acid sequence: CSAPRTSKNEQFF.

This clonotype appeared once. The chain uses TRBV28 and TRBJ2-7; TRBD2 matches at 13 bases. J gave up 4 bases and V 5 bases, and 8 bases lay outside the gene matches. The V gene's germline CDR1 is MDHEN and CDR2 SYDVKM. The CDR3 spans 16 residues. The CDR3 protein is CASSLTSGRREYEQYF. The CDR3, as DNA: TGTGCCAGCAGTCTGACTAGCGGGAGGAGGGAGTACGAGCAGTACTTC.

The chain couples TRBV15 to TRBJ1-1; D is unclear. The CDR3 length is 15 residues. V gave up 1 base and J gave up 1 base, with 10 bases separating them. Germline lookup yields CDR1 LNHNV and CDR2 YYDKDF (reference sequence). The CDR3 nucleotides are TGTGCCACCAGCAGAGTAAAGGGCCCGAACACTGAAGCTTTCTTT. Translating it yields CATSRVKGPNTEAFF.